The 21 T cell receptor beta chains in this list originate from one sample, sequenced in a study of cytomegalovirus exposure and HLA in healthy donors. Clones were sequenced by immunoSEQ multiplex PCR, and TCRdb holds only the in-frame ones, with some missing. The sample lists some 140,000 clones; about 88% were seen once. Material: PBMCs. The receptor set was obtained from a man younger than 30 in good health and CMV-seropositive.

The CDR3 DNA reads TGTGCCAGCAGCGCCTCCCCCCTAGGAGATACGCAGTATTTT. Residues: CASSASPLGDTQYF. The V gene is TRBV9, the J gene TRBJ2-3, with D uncertain. V was shortened by 3 bases and J by 5 bases, with 13 bases between the two germline ends. The CDR3 runs to 14 residues. From germline, CDR1 is SGDLS and CDR2 YYNGEE.

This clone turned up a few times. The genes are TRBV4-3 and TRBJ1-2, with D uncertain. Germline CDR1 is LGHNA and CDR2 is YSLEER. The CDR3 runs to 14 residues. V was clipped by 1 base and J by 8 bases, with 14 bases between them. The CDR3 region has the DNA TGCGCCAGCAGCCAAGCTGTCCGGGTTTCGGGCTACACCTTC. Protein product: CASSQAVRVSGYTF.

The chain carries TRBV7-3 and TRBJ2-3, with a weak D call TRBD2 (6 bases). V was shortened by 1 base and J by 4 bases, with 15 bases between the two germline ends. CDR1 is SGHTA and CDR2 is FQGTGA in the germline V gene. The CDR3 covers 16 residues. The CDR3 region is CASSLMRGLAADTQYF. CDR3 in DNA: TGTGCCAGCAGCTTAATGAGGGGACTTGCGGCAGATACGCAGTATTTT. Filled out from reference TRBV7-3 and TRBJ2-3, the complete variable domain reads GAGVSQTPSNKVTEKGKYVELRCDPISGHTALYWYRQSLGQGPEFLIYFQGTGAADDSGLPNDRFFAVRPEGSVSTLKIQRTERGDSAVYLCASSLMRGLAADTQYFGPGTRLTVL.

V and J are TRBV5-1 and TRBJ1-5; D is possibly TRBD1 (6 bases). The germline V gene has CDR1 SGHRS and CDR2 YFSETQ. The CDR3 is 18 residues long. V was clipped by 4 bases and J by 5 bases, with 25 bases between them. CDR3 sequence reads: CASSPRPTGSSLYQPQHF. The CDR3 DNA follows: TGCGCCAGCAGCCCCCGTCCGACAGGTTCTTCGCTTTATCAGCCCCAGCATTTT.

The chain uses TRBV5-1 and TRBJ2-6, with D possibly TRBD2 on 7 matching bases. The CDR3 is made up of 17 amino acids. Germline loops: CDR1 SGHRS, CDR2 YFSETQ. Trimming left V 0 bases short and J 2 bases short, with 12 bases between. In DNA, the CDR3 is TGCGCCAGCAGCTTGGCCGCCGGGGGGCCTGGGGCCAACGTCCTGACTTTC. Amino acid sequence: CASSLAAGGPGANVLTF. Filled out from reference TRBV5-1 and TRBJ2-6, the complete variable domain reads KAGVTQTPRYLIKTRGQQVTLSCSPISGHRSVSWYQQTPGQGLQFLFEYFSETQRNKGNFPGRFSGRQFSNSRSEMNVSTLELGDSALYLCASSLAAGGPGANVLTFGAGSRLTVL.

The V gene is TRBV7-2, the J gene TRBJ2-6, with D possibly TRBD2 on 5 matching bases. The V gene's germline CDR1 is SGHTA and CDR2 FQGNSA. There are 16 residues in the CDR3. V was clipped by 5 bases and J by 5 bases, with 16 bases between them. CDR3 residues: CASSPGLVRRANVLTF. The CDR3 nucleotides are TGTGCCAGCAGCCCCGGACTTGTTCGGCGGGCCAACGTCCTGACTTTC.

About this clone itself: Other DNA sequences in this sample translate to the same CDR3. The CDR3 loop is CASSLGQGGTDTQYF. DNA of the CDR3: TGCGCCAGCAGCTTGGGACAGGGTGGAACAGATACGCAGTATTTT. The V and J genes are TRBV5-1 and TRBJ2-3; 7 bases fit TRBD1. The CDR3 is 15 amino acids. V lost 0 bases and J lost 3; bases outside the gene matches: 4. CDR1 is SGHRS, CDR2 YFSETQ, per germline.

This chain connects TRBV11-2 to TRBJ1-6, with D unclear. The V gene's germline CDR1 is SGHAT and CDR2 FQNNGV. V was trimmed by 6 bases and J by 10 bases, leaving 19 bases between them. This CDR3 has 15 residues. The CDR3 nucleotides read TGTGCCAGCAGACCTCGGGAGACCCGAGGCTCACCCCTCCACTTT. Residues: CASRPRETRGSPLHF.

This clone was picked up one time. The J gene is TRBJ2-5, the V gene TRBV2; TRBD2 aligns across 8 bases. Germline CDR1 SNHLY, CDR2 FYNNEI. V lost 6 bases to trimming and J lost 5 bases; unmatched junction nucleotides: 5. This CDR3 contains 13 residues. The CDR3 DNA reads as TGTGCCAGCAGCCGGACTAGCCCGGAGACCCAGTACTTC. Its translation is CASSRTSPETQYF.

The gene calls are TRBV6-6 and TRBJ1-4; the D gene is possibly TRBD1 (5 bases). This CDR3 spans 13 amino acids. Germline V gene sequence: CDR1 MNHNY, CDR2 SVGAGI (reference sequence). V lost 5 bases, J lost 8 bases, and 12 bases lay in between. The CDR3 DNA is TGTGCCAGCAGTAAGCTTCGGGGGGAAAAACTGTTTTTT. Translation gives CASSKLRGEKLFF.

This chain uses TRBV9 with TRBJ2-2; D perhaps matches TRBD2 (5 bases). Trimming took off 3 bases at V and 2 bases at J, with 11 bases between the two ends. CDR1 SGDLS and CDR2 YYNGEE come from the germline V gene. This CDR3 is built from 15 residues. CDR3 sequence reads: CASSAGSPNTGELFF. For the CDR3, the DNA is TGTGCCAGCAGCGCGGGGAGTCCAAACACCGGGGAGCTGTTTTTT.

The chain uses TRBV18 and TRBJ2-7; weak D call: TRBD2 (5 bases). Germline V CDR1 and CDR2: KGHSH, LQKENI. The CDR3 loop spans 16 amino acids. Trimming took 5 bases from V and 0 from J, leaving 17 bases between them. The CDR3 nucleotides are TGTGCCAGCTCATCAAGGGCACAAACTAGCTCCTACGAGCAGTACTTC. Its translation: CASSSRAQTSSYEQYF.

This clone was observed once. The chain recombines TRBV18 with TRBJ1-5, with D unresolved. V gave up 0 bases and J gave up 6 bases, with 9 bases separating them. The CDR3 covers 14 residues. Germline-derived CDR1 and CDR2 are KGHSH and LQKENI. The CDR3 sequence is CASSPPGGSQPQHF. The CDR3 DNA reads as TGTGCCAGCTCACCACCCGGCGGGAGTCAGCCCCAGCATTTT.

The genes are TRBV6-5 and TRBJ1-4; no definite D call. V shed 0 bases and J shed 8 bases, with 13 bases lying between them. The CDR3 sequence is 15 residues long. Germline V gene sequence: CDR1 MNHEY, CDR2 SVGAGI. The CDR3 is CASSYSWVRGEKLFF. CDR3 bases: TGTGCCAGCAGTTACTCCTGGGTGAGAGGCGAAAAACTGTTTTTT.

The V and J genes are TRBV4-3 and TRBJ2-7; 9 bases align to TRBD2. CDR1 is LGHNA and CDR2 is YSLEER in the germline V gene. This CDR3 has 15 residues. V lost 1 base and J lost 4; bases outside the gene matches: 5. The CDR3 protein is CASSQGSGSMYEQYF. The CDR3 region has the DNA TGCGCCAGCAGCCAAGGTAGCGGGAGTATGTACGAGCAGTACTTC.

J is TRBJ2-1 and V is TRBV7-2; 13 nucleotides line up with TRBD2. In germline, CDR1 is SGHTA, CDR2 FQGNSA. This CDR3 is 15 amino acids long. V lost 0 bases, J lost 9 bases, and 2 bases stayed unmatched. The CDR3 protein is CASSLARTSGSEQFF. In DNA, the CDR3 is TGTGCCAGCAGCTTAGCCCGGACTAGCGGGAGTGAGCAGTTCTTC.

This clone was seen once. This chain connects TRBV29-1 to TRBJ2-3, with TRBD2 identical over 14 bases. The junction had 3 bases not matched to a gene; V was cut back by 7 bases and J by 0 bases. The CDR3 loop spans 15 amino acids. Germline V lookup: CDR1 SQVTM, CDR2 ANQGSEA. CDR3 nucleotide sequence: TGCAGCGCATGGACTAGCGGGAGGAGCACAGATACGCAGTATTTT. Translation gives CSAWTSGRSTDTQYF.

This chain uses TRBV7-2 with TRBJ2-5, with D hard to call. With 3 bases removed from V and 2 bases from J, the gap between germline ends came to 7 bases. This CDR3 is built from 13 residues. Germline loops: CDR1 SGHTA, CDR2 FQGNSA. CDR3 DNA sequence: TGTGCCAGCAGCTTTATGAGTCAAGAGACCCAGTACTTC. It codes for CASSFMSQETQYF. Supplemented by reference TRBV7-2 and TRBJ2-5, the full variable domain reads GAGVSQSPSNKVTEKGKDVELRCDPISGHTALYWYRQSLGQGLEFLIYFQGNSAPDKSGLPSDRFSAERTGGSVSTLTIQRTQQEDSAVYLCASSFMSQETQYFGPGTRLLVL.

The chain's CDR3 is CASGAGSVPTDTQYF. The CDR3 bases are TGCGCCAGCGGAGCGGGGAGCGTGCCGACAGATACGCAGTATTTT. The chain joins TRBV4-1 to TRBJ2-3, with 7 bases lining up with TRBD2. Germline V CDR1 and CDR2: MGHRA, YSYEKL. Trimming cost V 8 bases and J 3 bases; bases outside gene matches: 11. CDR3 length: 15 residues.

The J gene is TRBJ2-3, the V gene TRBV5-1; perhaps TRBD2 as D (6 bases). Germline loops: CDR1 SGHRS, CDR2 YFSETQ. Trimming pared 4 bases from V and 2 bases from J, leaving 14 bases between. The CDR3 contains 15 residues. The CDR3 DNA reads TGCGCCAGCAGCATCGGGACTTTAACCACAGATACGCAGTATTTT. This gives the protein CASSIGTLTTDTQYF.

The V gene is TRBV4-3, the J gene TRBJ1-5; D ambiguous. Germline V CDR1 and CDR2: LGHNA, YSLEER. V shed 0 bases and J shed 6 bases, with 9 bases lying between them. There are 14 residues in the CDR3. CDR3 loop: CASSQDSGAQPQHF. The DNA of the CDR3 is TGCGCCAGCAGCCAAGATTCGGGTGCTCAGCCCCAGCATTTT.